Presented here are 32 T cell receptor beta chains from one specimen sequenced in a study of CD8+ T cells in alopecia areata. RNA, once extracted, was reverse transcribed into cDNA for use as the sequencing template. The method was immunoSEQ multiplex PCR; TCRdb's version includes in-frame clones alone and lacks a portion of them. Among approximately 100,000 clones listed, roughly 50% were seen once. Sequences were obtained from CD4+ T cells sorted from blood. The receptors shown here come from a human donor in good health.

In this sample, this clone turned up a few times. The chain employs TRBV18 and TRBJ2-7, with D tentatively TRBD1 (5 bases). V was pared by 2 bases and J by 4 bases, with 18 bases between. This CDR3 is 16 amino acids long. The V gene's germline CDR1 is KGHSH and CDR2 LQKENI. The CDR3 coding sequence is TGTGCCAGCTCACCATCCAGGGATTGGCGAATTTACGAGCAGTACTTC. Encoded protein: CASSPSRDWRIYEQYF. The whole variable domain, filled in from reference TRBV18 and TRBJ2-7, reads NAGVMQNPRHLVRRRGQEARLRCSPMKGHSHVYWYRQLPEEGLKFMVYLQKENIIDESGMPKERFSAEFPKEGPSILRIQQVVRGDSAAYFCASSPSRDWRIYEQYFGPGTRLTVT.

The chain has TRBV15 and TRBJ2-2; 7 nucleotides line up with TRBD2. Germline V CDR1 and CDR2: LNHNV, YYDKDF (reference sequence). The CDR3 extends over 14 amino acids. V was clipped by 5 bases and J by 7 bases; unmatched bases: 7. CDR3 in DNA: TGTGCCACCAGCGGGAGGGAAGCGGGCGGGGAGCTGTTTTTT. Translation gives CATSGREAGGELFF.

This clone occurred a few times. This chain connects TRBV7-2 to TRBJ2-7; 7 nucleotides align to TRBD2. Per germline, CDR1 SGHTA and CDR2 FQGNSA. J lost 3 bases, V lost 7 bases, and 3 bases had no gene match. This CDR3 region has 12 residues. The CDR3 here is CASKGRDYEQYF. Written as DNA, the CDR3 is TGTGCCAGCAAGGGGAGGGACTACGAGCAGTACTTC.

The chain carries TRBV2 and TRBJ2-1, with a tentative D call TRBD2 (6 bases). CDR1 and CDR2 (germline): SNHLY, FYNNEI. The germline V and J ends were trimmed by 4 bases and 0 bases, with 13 bases remaining between them. This CDR3 spans 16 amino acids. CDR3 in amino acids: CASSARRGDSYNEQFF. The CDR3 DNA follows: TGTGCCAGCAGTGCCCGGCGGGGCGACTCCTACAATGAGCAGTTCTTC.

This clone was seen only a few times. The genes are TRBV29-1 and TRBJ2-7; 7 bases line up with TRBD1. This CDR3 comprises 12 residues. Germline lookup yields CDR1 SQVTM and CDR2 ANQGSEA. Losses at the gene ends were 8 bases for V and 1 base for J; bases not matched to a gene: 5. This CDR3 reads CSIRQGSYEQYF. CDR3 in DNA: TGCAGCATTAGACAGGGTTCCTACGAGCAGTACTTC.

DNA of the CDR3: TGTGCCAGCAGCTTAGATCACTATGGCTACACCTTC. The encoded protein is CASSLDHYGYTF. The rearrangement uses TRBV7-2 and TRBJ1-2; D remains ambiguous. The germline gives CDR1 SGHTA, CDR2 FQGNSA. The CDR3 is 12 residues long. V was cut by 1 base and J by 3 bases, with 3 bases left in between.

This chain connects TRBV7-9 to TRBJ1-1; 11 bases match TRBD1. In germline, CDR1 is SEHNR, CDR2 FQNEAQ (reference sequence). The CDR3 length is 19 residues. The ends lost 4 bases at V and 0 bases at J; junction bases unmatched: 13. Here the CDR3 reads CASSSPAGTGGVLNTEAFF. DNA for the CDR3: TGTGCCAGCAGCTCTCCTGCCGGGACAGGGGGAGTACTGAACACTGAAGCTTTCTTT.

This chain uses TRBV27 with TRBJ2-1; the D gene is possibly TRBD1 (5 bases). Germline CDR1 reads MNHEY; CDR2 reads SMNVEV (reference sequence). This CDR3 has 15 residues. The ends were cut back, 7 bases at V and 2 bases at J, with 15 bases in the middle. In DNA form, the CDR3 reads TGTGCCAGCAAGGTATGGGGCGCGCCCTACAATGAGCAGTTCTTC. This gives the protein CASKVWGAPYNEQFF.

This rearrangement joins TRBV15 to TRBJ2-1, with D possibly matching TRBD1 (6 bases). The length of the CDR3 is 16 residues. Germline loops: CDR1 LNHNV, CDR2 YYDKDF (reference sequence). Trimming shortened V by 0 bases and J by 6 bases, and 15 bases separated the two germline ends. CDR3 in amino acids: CATSRDRWGRVNEQFF. CDR3 nucleotides: TGTGCCACCAGCAGAGATCGGTGGGGGCGCGTCAATGAGCAGTTCTTC. Supplemented by reference TRBV15 and TRBJ2-1, the full variable domain reads DAMVIQNPRYQVTQFGKPVTLSCSQTLNHNVMYWYQQKSSQAPKLLFHYYDKDFNNEADTPDNFQSRRPNTSFCFLDIRSPGLGDTAMYLCATSRDRWGRVNEQFFGPGTRLTVL.

The chain employs TRBV29-1 and TRBJ2-7; weak D call: TRBD1 (6 bases). This CDR3 spans 11 amino acids. Germline V gene lookup returns CDR1 SQVTM and CDR2 ANQGSEA. Trimming shortened V by 6 bases and J by 12 bases, and 18 bases separated the two germline ends. The DNA of the CDR3 is TGCAGCGTGGATAGGACAGACAAGAGGTACTTC. It translates to CSVDRTDKRYF.

This clone is a singleton in its sample. The chain is built from TRBV10-3 and TRBJ2-5; no reliable D call. The ends were cut back, 0 bases at V and 5 bases at J, with 7 bases in the middle. The CDR3 runs 13 residues. Germline V gene lookup returns CDR1 ENHRY and CDR2 SYGVKD. CDR3 DNA sequence: TGTGCCATCAGTGAGTCTGGGGTTGAGACCCAGTACTTC. It codes for CAISESGVETQYF.

V gene TRBV28 combines with J gene TRBJ2-2, with D tentatively TRBD1 (6 bases). Germline-derived CDR1 and CDR2 are MDHEN and SYDVKM. The CDR3 has 13 amino acids. Trimming removed 7 bases from V and 6 bases from J, with 12 bases in between. The CDR3 loop is CASTTGIAGELFF. In nucleotides, the CDR3 is TGTGCCAGCACAACAGGGATAGCCGGGGAGCTGTTTTTT.

The chain employs TRBV15 and TRBJ2-5; no reliable D call. V was shortened by 1 base and J by 7 bases, with 13 bases between the two germline ends. Germline loops: CDR1 LNHNV, CDR2 YYDKDF (reference sequence). The CDR3 sequence is 14 residues long. The CDR3 coding sequence is TGTGCCACCAGCAGAGTAGAACCCCTAGGGACCCAGTACTTC. This encodes CATSRVEPLGTQYF.

The J gene is TRBJ2-5, the V gene TRBV2, with TRBD2 as a possible D gene (6 bases). The V end was cut by 3 bases, the J end by 5 bases, with 10 bases between. This CDR3 region has 13 residues. The germline CDR1 and CDR2 sequences are SNHLY and FYNNEI. Here the CDR3 DNA reads TGTGCCAGCAGTGACGGGGGTGGGGAGACCCAGTACTTC. This sequence encodes CASSDGGGETQYF. Supplemented by reference TRBV2 and TRBJ2-5, the full variable domain reads EPEVTQTPSHQVTQMGQEVILRCVPISNHLYFYWYRQILGQKVEFLVSFYNNEISEKSEIFDDQFSVERPDGSNFTLKIRSTKLEDSAMYFCASSDGGGETQYFGPGTRLLVL.

This sequence joins TRBV29-1 and TRBJ1-2; D might be TRBD1 (5 bases). Between the trimmed V and J ends, which lost 7 bases and 6 bases, there was a span of 18 bases. The CDR3 runs to 13 residues. Germline CDR1 and CDR2: SQVTM and ANQGSEA. The CDR3 here is CSDGAAGTNGYTF. DNA for the CDR3: TGCAGCGACGGAGCGGCAGGGACGAATGGCTACACCTTC.

The rearrangement uses TRBV6-6 and TRBJ2-7; no reliable D call. The CDR3 contains 12 residues. The V and J ends lost 7 bases and 3 bases respectively, with 10 bases between them. Germline V lookup: CDR1 MNHNY, CDR2 SVGAGI (reference sequence). Here the CDR3 reads CASMRQNYEQYF. The CDR3 DNA reads TGTGCCAGCATGAGACAAAACTACGAGCAGTACTTC.

This rearrangement joins TRBV9 to TRBJ2-1; D ambiguous. The CDR3 sequence is 15 residues long. The germline V and J ends were trimmed by 0 bases and 1 base, with 8 bases remaining between them. Germline loops: CDR1 SGDLS, CDR2 YYNGEE. CDR3 nucleotides: TGTGCCAGCAGCGTAGTCCCGGTGTCCTACAATGAGCAGTTCTTC. Encoded protein: CASSVVPVSYNEQFF.

This chain joins TRBV25-1 and TRBJ2-4; 9 positions agree with TRBD1. CDR1 MGHDK and CDR2 SYGVNS come from the germline V gene. The V and J ends lost 1 base and 8 bases, in that order; junction bases with no gene match: 6. CDR3 length: 15 residues. The CDR3 here is CASSESTGGVDIQYF. The CDR3 bases are TGTGCCAGCAGTGAATCGACAGGGGGGGTGGACATTCAGTACTTC.

The V call is TRBV30, the J call TRBJ1-6; weak D call: TRBD1 (5 bases). CDR1 and CDR2 from the germline V gene are GTSNPN and SVGIG (reference sequence). The CDR3 length is 14 residues. Trimming took 5 bases from V and 6 from J, leaving 14 bases between them. CDR3 loop: CAWGRGAGNSPLHF. CDR3 DNA sequence: TGTGCCTGGGGCAGAGGGGCGGGTAATTCACCCCTCCACTTT.

This clone was counted once. The chain employs TRBV5-6 and TRBJ2-1, with D perhaps matching TRBD2 (6 bases). The V gene's germline CDR1 is SGHDT and CDR2 YYEEEE. Between the trimmed V and J ends, which lost 7 bases and 0 bases, there was a span of 17 bases. The CDR3 is 16 amino acids. Written as DNA, the CDR3 is TGTGCCAGCGAGAGGGGACTCTCCGTCTCCTACAATGAGCAGTTCTTC. It codes for CASERGLSVSYNEQFF.

V is TRBV30 and J is TRBJ1-1; TRBD1 aligns across 8 bases. CDR3 size: 17 residues. In germline, CDR1 is GTSNPN, CDR2 SVGIG (reference sequence). The trim removed 3 bases at V and 0 bases at J, leaving 12 bases unmatched. DNA for the CDR3: TGTGCCTGGAGGGTCCAGGGGGCGCTTAGAATGAACACTGAAGCTTTCTTT. This sequence encodes CAWRVQGALRMNTEAFF.

The sample holds a few counts of this clone. V gene TRBV29-1 combines with J gene TRBJ1-1; weak D call: TRBD1 (6 bases). This CDR3 has 14 residues. Per germline, CDR1 SQVTM and CDR2 ANQGSEA. Trimming took off 6 bases at V and 0 bases at J, with 14 bases between the two ends. The CDR3 region is CSVRIDRLNTEAFF. The CDR3 region has the DNA TGCAGCGTCAGGATTGACAGGTTGAACACTGAAGCTTTCTTT.

This rearrangement joins TRBV29-1 to TRBJ2-3; perhaps TRBD2 as D (6 bases). CDR3 length: 15 residues. CDR1 is SQVTM, CDR2 ANQGSEA, per germline. The V and J ends lost 3 bases and 4 bases respectively, with 17 bases between them. CDR3 residues: CSVDMGLARADTQYF. For the CDR3, the DNA is TGCAGCGTTGATATGGGGCTAGCGAGAGCAGATACGCAGTATTTT.

This rearrangement joins TRBV9 to TRBJ2-3; the match to TRBD1 covers 8 bases. The CDR3 loop spans 15 amino acids. The junction had 3 bases not matched to a gene; V was cut back by 1 base and J by 2 bases. Germline V gene sequence: CDR1 SGDLS, CDR2 YYNGEE. In nucleotides, the CDR3 is TGTGCCAGCAGCGTATCGACAGGGGTCACAGATACGCAGTATTTT. This gives the protein CASSVSTGVTDTQYF.

This clone was counted only a few times. The rearrangement links TRBV9 to TRBJ2-7; 13 nucleotides agree with TRBD2. Germline V gene sequence: CDR1 SGDLS, CDR2 YYNGEE. The J segment lost 0 bases and the V segment lost 6 bases, leaving 18 bases of the junction unmatched. The CDR3 length is 20 residues. CDR3 sequence reads: CASINSRGTSGDESSYEQYF. The CDR3 coding sequence is TGTGCCAGCATCAACTCCCGGGGGACTAGCGGGGATGAGAGCTCCTACGAGCAGTACTTC.

The chain carries TRBV4-1 and TRBJ1-6; the D gene is possibly TRBD1 (5 bases). V lost 6 bases to trimming and J lost 10 bases, with 13 bases between them. Looked up from germline, CDR1 is MGHRA and CDR2 is YSYEKL. The CDR3 is 13 amino acids. The CDR3 bases are TGCGCCAGCAGTCAGGGTGGGTACTCACCCCTCCACTTT. Its translation is CASSQGGYSPLHF.

The gene calls are TRBV11-2 and TRBJ2-1; D possibly corresponds to TRBD2 (6 bases). The CDR3 runs to 14 residues. Germline V gives CDR1 SGHAT, CDR2 FQNNGV. V lost 3 bases and J 7 bases, leaving 13 bases between the germline ends. DNA of the CDR3: TGTGCCAGCAGCTTTTGGGCGGAGGGGAATGAGCAGTTCTTC. Amino acids: CASSFWAEGNEQFF.

A few counts support this clone. The gene calls are TRBV19 and TRBJ2-1; TRBD1 matches 8 bases. Germline V gives CDR1 LNHDA, CDR2 SQIVND (reference sequence). The CDR3 runs to 16 residues. Germline trimming cut 2 bases from V and 3 bases from J; bases unmatched to any gene: 6. CDR3 DNA: TGTGCCAGTAGTATAAGACAGGGGTATGTCTACAATGAGCAGTTCTTC. Protein sequence: CASSIRQGYVYNEQFF.

The V gene is TRBV28, the J gene TRBJ2-3; tentatively, D is TRBD2 (6 bases). Trimming took off 6 bases at V and 2 bases at J, with 15 bases between the two ends. Germline values: CDR1 MDHEN, CDR2 SYDVKM. The CDR3 runs to 15 residues. The CDR3 nucleotides are TGTGCCAGCAGCCCGGCGGGACTGAACACAGATACGCAGTATTTT. It translates to CASSPAGLNTDTQYF.

The chain combines TRBV7-9 with TRBJ1-6; TRBD1 matches at 10 bases. The CDR3 sequence is 14 residues long. The germline CDR1 and CDR2 sequences are SEHNR and FQNEAQ (reference sequence). V dropped 8 bases and J dropped 2; count of bases not matched to a gene: 0. CDR3 sequence reads: CASGQGAYNSPLHF. The CDR3 bases are TGTGCCAGCGGACAGGGGGCCTATAATTCACCCCTCCACTTT.

There are many counts of this clone. The chain joins TRBV10-3 to TRBJ2-7; 7 positions match TRBD1. From germline, CDR1 is ENHRY and CDR2 SYGVKD. This CDR3 comprises 14 residues. V shed 3 bases and J 4 bases; nucleotides not matched to a gene: 6. Here the CDR3 reads CAISDQQGLYEQYF. For the CDR3, the DNA is TGTGCCATCAGTGATCAACAGGGGTTATACGAGCAGTACTTC.

This chain joins TRBV7-2 and TRBJ1-4; the D is unclear. Trimming shortened V by 5 bases and J by 8 bases, and 12 bases separated the two germline ends. Germline V gives CDR1 SGHTA, CDR2 FQGNSA. CDR3 length: 13 residues. This CDR3 is CASSPLTGEKLFF. The CDR3 DNA reads TGTGCCAGCAGCCCACTTACGGGCGAAAAACTGTTTTTT.